The clone carrying this T cell receptor (beta chain) was recorded once. V gave up 5 bases and J gave up 8 bases; unmatched junction bases: 8. Germline CDR1 reads SEHNR; CDR2 reads FQNEAQ (reference sequence). The CDR3 spans 14 residues. The sample belongs to a study of blood T cell repertoires in COVID-19. Study details: T cells, B-cell-depleted T cells, or PBMCs supplied cDNA or gDNA.

Assay used: immunoSEQ multiplex PCR; TCRdb lists only in-frame clones, some missing. The sample holds some 180,000 clones, approximately 82% seen once. This sequence was found in a woman in her 70s who had recovered from COVID-19. The chain employs TRBV7-9 and TRBJ1-1; 10 nucleotides match TRBD1. Sequencing input: peripheral blood. The CDR3 nucleotides are TGTGCCAGCAGCAAGCTGACAGGGGGCGAAGAAGCTTTCTTT. It codes for CASSKLTGGEEAFF.